Listed below are T cell receptor beta chains from one sample, sequenced in a study of siplizumab effects on memory and regulatory T cells. Some clones are missing from TCRdb's copy, which holds only in-frame ones; the method was immunoSEQ multiplex PCR. The sample contains 110,000 or so clones, under 95% of which appear only once. Material for sequencing was Tregs sorted from blood. The receptor set was obtained from a human donor in good health. The CDR3 runs from the conserved cysteine through the conserved F or W.

v_gene: TRBV6-1; j_gene: TRBJ2-6; CDR3aa: CASSAQGVSGANVLTF
v_gene: TRBV6-4; j_gene: TRBJ1-2; CDR3aa: CASTLSTGGYTF
v_gene: TRBV5-1; j_gene: TRBJ1-4; CDR3aa: CASSVQGQGRGVEKLFF
v_gene: TRBV14; j_gene: TRBJ1-2; CDR3aa: CASSRSGAGRYGYTF
v_gene: TRBV14; j_gene: TRBJ2-1; CDR3aa: CASSRRLTSSYNEQFF
v_gene: TRBV18; j_gene: TRBJ2-3; CDR3aa: CASSPRDKRDTQYF
v_gene: TRBV18; j_gene: TRBJ2-5; CDR3aa: CASSVSRDRGPKKYF
v_gene: TRBV5-1; j_gene: TRBJ2-7; CDR3aa: CASSLVASNYEQYF
v_gene: TRBV6-6; j_gene: TRBJ2-5; CDR3aa: CASSRGGGQETQYF
v_gene: TRBV27; j_gene: TRBJ1-2; CDR3aa: CASKRGTGEPTIHGYTF
v_gene: TRBV19; j_gene: TRBJ2-7; CDR3aa: CASSIIGGSYEQYF
v_gene: TRBV5-1; j_gene: TRBJ2-4; CDR3aa: CASRVNLGVNIQYF
v_gene: TRBV5-6; j_gene: TRBJ2-7; CDR3aa: CASSSTGVEYEQYF
v_gene: TRBV10-3; j_gene: TRBJ1-1; CDR3aa: CAISETARVSTEAFF
v_gene: TRBV5-1; j_gene: TRBJ1-1; CDR3aa: CASSSVLRGAEAFF
v_gene: TRBV19; j_gene: TRBJ2-3; CDR3aa: CASSIWGGTDTQYF
v_gene: TRBV2; j_gene: TRBJ1-2; CDR3aa: CASSGVYGYTF
v_gene: TRBV11-2; j_gene: TRBJ2-3; CDR3aa: CASSLAGFSGRWGDTQYF
v_gene: TRBV18; j_gene: TRBJ1-2; CDR3aa: CASSPLGGGNYGYTF
v_gene: TRBV18; j_gene: TRBJ2-3; CDR3aa: CASSPTTGVPDTQYF
v_gene: TRBV9; j_gene: TRBJ2-1; CDR3aa: CASTPGTGEYNEQFF
v_gene: TRBV9; j_gene: TRBJ2-1; CDR3aa: CASSEGLAGGNEQFF
v_gene: TRBV6-5; j_gene: TRBJ2-7; CDR3aa: CASSWRRGSYEQYF
v_gene: TRBV6-5; j_gene: TRBJ1-5; CDR3aa: CASSTRGNQPQHF
v_gene: TRBV2; j_gene: TRBJ1-5; CDR3aa: CASRVTGYGQPQHF
v_gene: TRBV10-2; j_gene: TRBJ2-7; CDR3aa: CASTSGGKYEQYF